A single sample gave rise to the 32 T cell receptor beta chains below, sequenced in a study of CD8+ T cells in alopecia areata (dated 2018 in TCRdb). To prepare the library, the immunoSEQ multiplex PCR assay was applied. RNA was extracted from all samples and reverse transcribed into cDNA as template for TCR sequencing. TCRdb mirrors the immuneACCESS table, restricted to in-frame sequences. Some clones are absent from its copies; in checked studies, under half trace to an unresolved V gene, and the reason for the others is unknown. Counted in this sample were under 250,000 clones; under 60% of them appeared once. The top ten clones comprise 1.6% of the sample. Sample time point, as interpreted from the label and publication: approximately 4 weeks on oral tofacitinib. This specimen's treatment or condition label, interpreted: oral pan-JAK inhibitor, 5-10 mg twice daily. Material: CD4+ T cells sorted from blood, obtained at week 4, from a patient treated with tofacitinib. These receptor sequences come from a human donor with alopecia areata.

This rearrangement joins TRBV29-1 to TRBJ2-7; D possibly matches TRBD1 or TRBD2 (5 bases each). V lost 4 bases, J lost 9 bases, and 16 bases lay in between. Looked up from germline, CDR1 is SQVTM and CDR2 is ANQGSEA. This CDR3 has 12 amino acids. The CDR3 is CSVAGTPSGQYF. As DNA, the CDR3 is TGCAGCGTTGCCGGGACCCCCAGCGGGCAGTACTTC.

The J gene is TRBJ1-1, the V gene TRBV7-9, with D maybe TRBD1 (6 bases). The CDR3 consists of 15 residues. The germline CDR1 and CDR2 sequences are SEHNR and FQNEAQ (reference sequence). Between the trimmed V and J ends, which lost 5 bases and 6 bases, there was a span of 19 bases. The CDR3, as DNA: TGTGCCAGCAGCCCCCTAAACAGGGTCCGAGCTGAAGCTTTCTTT. Amino acid sequence: CASSPLNRVRAEAFF.

This chain joins TRBV10-3 and TRBJ1-5; D unclear. Trimming took off 6 bases at V and 5 bases at J, with 11 bases between the two ends. The CDR3 spans 13 residues. Germline loops: CDR1 ENHRY, CDR2 SYGVKD. CDR3: CAIRVNKDQPQHF. The CDR3 nucleotides read TGTGCCATCAGGGTCAACAAGGATCAGCCCCAGCATTTT.

The chain employs TRBV30 and TRBJ2-2; D perhaps matches TRBD2 (5 bases). V lost 5 bases and J lost 6, with 16 bases in between. Per the germline V gene, CDR1 is GTSNPN and CDR2 is SVGIG (reference sequence). The CDR3 extends over 14 amino acids. The CDR3 DNA reads TGTGCCTGGGCGGCGGCTAGCCTCTCCGGGGAGCTGTTTTTT. Translating it yields CAWAAASLSGELFF. Supplemented by reference TRBV30 and TRBJ2-2, the full variable domain reads SQTIHQWPATLVQPVGSPLSLECTVEGTSNPNLYWYRQAAGRGLQLLFYSVGIGQISSEVPQNLSASRPQDRQFILSSKKLLLSDSGFYLCAWAAASLSGELFFGEGSRLTVL.

This chain uses TRBV14 with TRBJ1-2; 7 nucleotides match TRBD1. The CDR3 is made up of 14 amino acids. Germline lookup yields CDR1 SGHDN and CDR2 FVKESK. J was trimmed by 6 bases and V by 0 bases; bases with no gene match: 4. Written as DNA, the CDR3 is TGTGCCAGCAGCCAAGAAGGGGGCTTTCATGGCTACACCTTC. Protein: CASSQEGGFHGYTF.

This clone was detected only a few times. This chain connects TRBV29-1 to TRBJ2-7; unclear D gene. The CDR3 spans 12 residues. The germline V gene encodes CDR1 SQVTM and CDR2 ANQGSEA. V was cut by 4 bases and J by 4 bases, with 11 bases left in between. The CDR3 DNA follows: TGCAGCGTTGGTGCAGACGCGTACGAGCAGTACTTC. The encoded protein is CSVGADAYEQYF.

The rearrangement uses TRBV23-1 and TRBJ1-5; possibly TRBD1 for D (6 bases). TRBV23-1 is flagged as an ORF with uncertain function. V lost 7 bases and J 1 base, leaving 20 bases between the germline ends. The CDR3 extends over 17 amino acids. CDR3: CASTRWGGYGSNQPQHF. For the CDR3, the DNA is TGCGCCAGCACCCGGTGGGGGGGCTACGGGAGCAATCAGCCCCAGCATTTT.

This chain joins TRBV29-1 and TRBJ1-1; D may be TRBD1 (6 bases). Germline values: CDR1 SQVTM, CDR2 ANQGSEA. V lost 6 bases to trimming and J lost 9 bases, with 8 bases between them. The CDR3 is 9 residues long. The CDR3 is CSVDSKAFF. The DNA for the CDR3 is TGCAGCGTGGACAGTAAAGCTTTCTTT.

This clone was seen a handful of times. The rearrangement uses TRBV10-3 and TRBJ2-3; D is undetermined. The CDR3 loop spans 12 amino acids. Deletions cut 3 bases from V and 2 bases from J, with 3 bases between. Germline V gives CDR1 ENHRY, CDR2 SYGVKD. This chain's CDR3 is CAISDPTDTQYF. CDR3 bases: TGTGCCATCAGTGACCCCACAGATACGCAGTATTTT.

J is TRBJ1-1 and V is TRBV7-2; D ambiguous. Trimming cost V 7 bases and J 0 bases, with 18 bases left between them. The CDR3 consists of 16 residues. Germline V gene sequence: CDR1 SGHTA, CDR2 FQGNSA. The CDR3 coding sequence is TGTGCCAGCACCCTCGAAGGTGGACTCATGAACACTGAAGCTTTCTTT. Its translation is CASTLEGGLMNTEAFF.

About this clone: This sample includes further DNA sequences coding for the same CDR3. The chain has TRBV29-1 and TRBJ2-2; D is possibly TRBD2 (5 bases). Trimming pared 4 bases from V and 2 bases from J, leaving 8 bases between. There are 13 residues in the CDR3. Germline V lookup: CDR1 SQVTM, CDR2 ANQGSEA. The CDR3: CSVGGLNTGELFF. For the CDR3, the DNA is TGCAGCGTTGGAGGGTTAAACACCGGGGAGCTGTTTTTT.

This clone was recorded only once. The rearrangement links TRBV5-4 to TRBJ1-1; D remains ambiguous. The CDR3 is made up of 16 amino acids. The V and J ends lost 1 base and 3 bases respectively, with 16 bases between them. The V gene's germline CDR1 is SGHNT and CDR2 YYREEE (reference sequence). The CDR3 sequence is CASSLISWEGHTEAFF. CDR3 bases: TGTGCCAGCAGCTTGATATCCTGGGAGGGCCACACTGAAGCTTTCTTT. Variable domain in full (rest from reference TRBV5-4 and TRBJ1-1): ETGVTQSPTHLIKTRGQQVTLRCSSQSGHNTVSWYQQALGQGPQFIFQYYREEENGRGNFPPRFSGLQFPNYSSELNVNALELDDSALYLCASSLISWEGHTEAFFGQGTRLTVV.

The table lists this clone with a few counts. CDR3 nucleotides: TGTGCCATCAGAAATGAGGGGGCTGGGTACAATGAGCAGTTCTTC. Translation: CAIRNEGAGYNEQFF. The gene calls are TRBV10-3 and TRBJ2-1; 7 bases fit TRBD1. The CDR3 is 15 residues long. Trimming at V came to 6 bases and at J to 4 bases, leaving 9 bases not matched to a gene. Germline CDR1 ENHRY, CDR2 SYGVKD.

This chain connects TRBV6-5 to TRBJ2-5; D remains ambiguous. Germline CDR1 is MNHEY and CDR2 is SVGAGI. The germline V and J ends were trimmed by 5 bases and 5 bases, with 15 bases remaining between them. The CDR3 length is 14 residues. Here the CDR3 DNA reads TGTGCCAGCAGTACCCGTGGCAGACTGGAGACCCAGTACTTC. Its translation: CASSTRGRLETQYF.

The V call is TRBV9, the J call TRBJ2-7; TRBD1 aligns across 8 bases. J gave up 6 bases and V 3 bases, and 8 bases lay outside the gene matches. The CDR3 has 14 amino acids. Per the germline V gene, CDR1 is SGDLS and CDR2 is YYNGEE. The DNA of the CDR3 is TGTGCCAGCAGCGCCCATACAGGGGGGATCGAGCAGTACTTC. This translates into CASSAHTGGIEQYF.

The chain carries TRBV6-5 and TRBJ2-2, with a possible D match to TRBD2 (5 bases). Germline loops: CDR1 MNHEY, CDR2 SVGAGI. The length of the CDR3 is 14 residues. Trimming took 6 bases from V and 7 from J, leaving 15 bases between them. The CDR3 protein is CASSPWTGSGELFF. The CDR3 DNA follows: TGTGCCAGCAGCCCTTGGACTGGAAGCGGGGAGCTGTTTTTT.

This sequence joins TRBV29-1 and TRBJ1-2, with 8 bases identical to TRBD1. CDR1 is SQVTM and CDR2 is ANQGSEA in the germline V gene. V shed 6 bases, J shed 8 bases, and the junction held 11 bases outside the gene matches. CDR3 size: 13 residues. The CDR3 reads CSVRQGQGEGYTF. The CDR3 DNA sequence: TGCAGCGTAAGACAGGGGCAGGGAGAAGGCTACACCTTC.

V and J are TRBV27 and TRBJ2-1; the match to TRBD1 covers 11 bases. The germline V gene encodes CDR1 MNHEY and CDR2 SMNVEV (reference sequence). CDR3 size: 18 residues. V lost 7 bases and J lost 0; bases outside the gene matches: 11. CDR3 in amino acids: CASTTGQGVGSSYNEQFF. In DNA, the CDR3 is TGTGCCAGCACGACGGGACAGGGGGTAGGTAGCTCCTACAATGAGCAGTTCTTC.

V is TRBV14 and J is TRBJ1-4; no firm D call. V was clipped by 5 bases and J by 5 bases, with 9 bases between them. The germline gives CDR1 SGHDN, CDR2 FVKESK. The CDR3 runs to 13 residues. The CDR3 region is CASSIRLNEKLFF. The CDR3 bases are TGTGCCAGCAGCATCAGGCTGAATGAAAAACTGTTTTTT.

The genes are TRBV13 and TRBJ2-7; D call uncertain. CDR3 length equals 13 residues. Germline CDR1 and CDR2: PRHDT and FYEKMQ (reference sequence). Trimming removed 3 bases at V and 4 bases at J, with 10 bases between. CDR3 protein: CASSLNKMYEQYF. CDR3 sequence (DNA): TGTGCCAGCAGCTTGAACAAAATGTACGAGCAGTACTTC.

The chain combines TRBV15 with TRBJ2-5; 9 bases are shared with TRBD2. V shed 0 bases, J shed 5 bases, and the junction held 4 bases outside the gene matches. This CDR3 spans 15 amino acids. The germline CDR1 and CDR2 sequences are LNHNV and YYDKDF (reference sequence). In DNA form, the CDR3 reads TGTGCCACCAGCAGAGACAATAGCGGGAGTGAGACCCAGTACTTC. Amino acid sequence: CATSRDNSGSETQYF. The variable domain in full, completed from reference TRBV15 and TRBJ2-5, reads DAMVIQNPRYQVTQFGKPVTLSCSQTLNHNVMYWYQQKSSQAPKLLFHYYDKDFNNEADTPDNFQSRRPNTSFCFLDIRSPGLGDTAMYLCATSRDNSGSETQYFGPGTRLLVL.

This clone was counted many times. This chain joins TRBV2 and TRBJ2-3; 10 bases fit TRBD1. The germline CDR1 and CDR2 sequences are SNHLY and FYNNEI. The CDR3 is 15 residues long. Unmatched junction bases numbered 5, after V lost 5 bases and J lost 3 bases. CDR3 in DNA: TGTGCCAGCAGTAGACCGGGACAGGGGACAGATACGCAGTATTTT. Amino acid sequence: CASSRPGQGTDTQYF.

This clone was picked up a small number of times. The V and J genes are TRBV5-1 and TRBJ2-3; 9 bases line up with TRBD2. The CDR3 has 16 amino acids. CDR1 and CDR2 (germline): SGHRS, YFSETQ. The V segment lost 1 base and the J segment 0 bases; nucleotides outside the gene matches: 3. The CDR3 loop is CASSLSSGASTDTQYF. Here the CDR3 DNA reads TGCGCCAGCAGCTTGTCTAGCGGGGCTAGCACAGATACGCAGTATTTT.

The chain has TRBV5-1 and TRBJ2-3; TRBD2 agrees at 10 bases. The CDR3 has 17 residues. V gave up 3 bases and J gave up 2 bases; unmatched junction bases: 9. Per germline, CDR1 SGHRS and CDR2 YFSETQ. CDR3 DNA sequence: TGCGCCAGCAGCTGGACCCTAGCGGGGGCCAACACAGATACGCAGTATTTT. Its translation: CASSWTLAGANTDTQYF.

This clone appeared many times. This chain links TRBV6-1 with TRBJ2-3; the match to TRBD1 covers 7 bases. Germline values: CDR1 MNHNS, CDR2 SASEGT. V was pared by 7 bases and J by 0 bases, with 4 bases of the junction left unmatched. The CDR3 sequence is 14 residues long. The CDR3 nucleotides are TGTGCCAGCACCGAGGACAGGAGCACAGATACGCAGTATTTT. It specifies CASTEDRSTDTQYF.

This sequence joins TRBV29-1 and TRBJ1-2; the D is unclear. The CDR3 consists of 11 residues. Germline CDR1 SQVTM, CDR2 ANQGSEA. Trimming took off 0 bases at V and 7 bases at J, with 6 bases between the two ends. The CDR3 loop reads CSVEDLSGYTF. The CDR3 bases are TGCAGCGTTGAAGATCTTAGTGGCTACACCTTC.

The chain employs TRBV29-1 and TRBJ1-2; no clear D. The ends were cut back, 2 bases at V and 3 bases at J, with 4 bases in the middle. From germline, CDR1 is SQVTM and CDR2 ANQGSEA. This CDR3 spans 11 amino acids. CDR3 DNA: TGCAGCGTTGAAACATACTATGGCTACACCTTC. Translating it yields CSVETYYGYTF.

The rearrangement joins TRBV15 to TRBJ2-5; a possible D gene is TRBD2 (6 bases). The DNA end is more similar to TRBJ2-7, so the J call may be wrong. The CDR3 has 13 residues. Per the germline V gene, CDR1 is LNHNV and CDR2 is YYDKDF (reference sequence). The CDR3 region has the DNA TGTGCCACCAGCAGAGGTTCGGGGGACGAGCAGTACTTC. Translating gives CATSRGSGDEQYF.

V gene TRBV5-4 combines with J gene TRBJ2-6, with D unclear. The CDR3 runs 15 residues. CDR1 is SGHNT, CDR2 YYREEE, per germline (reference sequence). V dropped 0 bases and J dropped 0 bases, with 4 bases sitting between them. As DNA, the CDR3 is TGTGCCAGCAGCTTGGCTGGCTCTGGGGCCAACGTCCTGACTTTC. Its protein is CASSLAGSGANVLTF.

The genes are TRBV30 and TRBJ2-7; a weak D match, TRBD1 (6 bases). Trimming left V 4 bases short and J 5 bases short, with 12 bases between. The germline V gene has CDR1 GTSNPN and CDR2 SVGIG (reference sequence). The CDR3 length is 12 residues. Here the CDR3 reads CAWTGASDEQYF. The CDR3 bases are TGTGCCTGGACAGGGGCATCAGACGAGCAGTACTTC. Variable domain in full (rest from reference TRBV30 and TRBJ2-7): SQTIHQWPATLVQPVGSPLSLECTVEGTSNPNLYWYRQAAGRGLQLLFYSVGIGQISSEVPQNLSASRPQDRQFILSSKKLLLSDSGFYLCAWTGASDEQYFGPGTRLTVT.

This clone counts as medium-sized. The J gene is TRBJ2-2, the V gene TRBV4-3, with D perhaps given as TRBD1 or TRBD2 (5 bases each). The V end was cut by 1 base, the J end by 4 bases, with 7 bases between. The V gene's germline CDR1 is LGHNA and CDR2 YSLEER. The CDR3 spans 14 residues. CDR3 protein: CASSQAGATGELFF. The CDR3 bases are TGCGCCAGCAGCCAAGCCGGGGCCACCGGGGAGCTGTTTTTT.

The V call is TRBV5-8, the J call TRBJ2-4; maybe TRBD1 (5 bases). This CDR3 has 14 residues. Germline CDR1 SGHTS, CDR2 YDEGEE. The V and J ends lost 7 bases and 0 bases respectively, with 11 bases between them. The chain's CDR3 is CASDPRVAKNIQYF. The CDR3 bases are TGTGCCAGCGATCCCAGGGTAGCCAAAAACATTCAGTACTTC.